Included here is one T cell receptor beta chain sequence, with context. Its antigen is as yet unknown. This sample is drawn from a study of cytomegalovirus exposure and HLA in healthy donors. Study-level information: The same platform was used for the 120 or so validation repertoires as for the approximately 670 first-cohort repertoires, as reported in a later analysis. Whole-study findings and limits: Reports described diagnosis of cytomegalovirus status by the classifier as highly specific and sensitive.

CDR1 and CDR2 from the germline V gene are SEHNR and FQNEAQ (reference sequence). The CDR3 totals 14 residues. The V end lost 5 bases, the J end lost 2 bases, and 13 bases lay between the germline ends. The donors were members of the 120-subject validation cohort (separate from the roughly 680-subject first cohort). Sequenced by immunoSEQ multiplex PCR; TCRdb stores in-frame clones only, minus some. Of hundreds of thousands of clones in the sample, 70% to 90% are singletons; the top ten hold under 0.9%. Source material: PBMCs. This clonotype was obtained from a woman between 18 and 29 years old in good health and CMV-seronegative. This chain connects TRBV7-9 to TRBJ2-7, with D possibly matching TRBD1 (5 bases). The CDR3 sequence is CASSAATVPYEQYF. The CDR3 DNA reads TGTGCCAGCAGCGCCGCGACAGTCCCCTACGAGCAGTACTTC.